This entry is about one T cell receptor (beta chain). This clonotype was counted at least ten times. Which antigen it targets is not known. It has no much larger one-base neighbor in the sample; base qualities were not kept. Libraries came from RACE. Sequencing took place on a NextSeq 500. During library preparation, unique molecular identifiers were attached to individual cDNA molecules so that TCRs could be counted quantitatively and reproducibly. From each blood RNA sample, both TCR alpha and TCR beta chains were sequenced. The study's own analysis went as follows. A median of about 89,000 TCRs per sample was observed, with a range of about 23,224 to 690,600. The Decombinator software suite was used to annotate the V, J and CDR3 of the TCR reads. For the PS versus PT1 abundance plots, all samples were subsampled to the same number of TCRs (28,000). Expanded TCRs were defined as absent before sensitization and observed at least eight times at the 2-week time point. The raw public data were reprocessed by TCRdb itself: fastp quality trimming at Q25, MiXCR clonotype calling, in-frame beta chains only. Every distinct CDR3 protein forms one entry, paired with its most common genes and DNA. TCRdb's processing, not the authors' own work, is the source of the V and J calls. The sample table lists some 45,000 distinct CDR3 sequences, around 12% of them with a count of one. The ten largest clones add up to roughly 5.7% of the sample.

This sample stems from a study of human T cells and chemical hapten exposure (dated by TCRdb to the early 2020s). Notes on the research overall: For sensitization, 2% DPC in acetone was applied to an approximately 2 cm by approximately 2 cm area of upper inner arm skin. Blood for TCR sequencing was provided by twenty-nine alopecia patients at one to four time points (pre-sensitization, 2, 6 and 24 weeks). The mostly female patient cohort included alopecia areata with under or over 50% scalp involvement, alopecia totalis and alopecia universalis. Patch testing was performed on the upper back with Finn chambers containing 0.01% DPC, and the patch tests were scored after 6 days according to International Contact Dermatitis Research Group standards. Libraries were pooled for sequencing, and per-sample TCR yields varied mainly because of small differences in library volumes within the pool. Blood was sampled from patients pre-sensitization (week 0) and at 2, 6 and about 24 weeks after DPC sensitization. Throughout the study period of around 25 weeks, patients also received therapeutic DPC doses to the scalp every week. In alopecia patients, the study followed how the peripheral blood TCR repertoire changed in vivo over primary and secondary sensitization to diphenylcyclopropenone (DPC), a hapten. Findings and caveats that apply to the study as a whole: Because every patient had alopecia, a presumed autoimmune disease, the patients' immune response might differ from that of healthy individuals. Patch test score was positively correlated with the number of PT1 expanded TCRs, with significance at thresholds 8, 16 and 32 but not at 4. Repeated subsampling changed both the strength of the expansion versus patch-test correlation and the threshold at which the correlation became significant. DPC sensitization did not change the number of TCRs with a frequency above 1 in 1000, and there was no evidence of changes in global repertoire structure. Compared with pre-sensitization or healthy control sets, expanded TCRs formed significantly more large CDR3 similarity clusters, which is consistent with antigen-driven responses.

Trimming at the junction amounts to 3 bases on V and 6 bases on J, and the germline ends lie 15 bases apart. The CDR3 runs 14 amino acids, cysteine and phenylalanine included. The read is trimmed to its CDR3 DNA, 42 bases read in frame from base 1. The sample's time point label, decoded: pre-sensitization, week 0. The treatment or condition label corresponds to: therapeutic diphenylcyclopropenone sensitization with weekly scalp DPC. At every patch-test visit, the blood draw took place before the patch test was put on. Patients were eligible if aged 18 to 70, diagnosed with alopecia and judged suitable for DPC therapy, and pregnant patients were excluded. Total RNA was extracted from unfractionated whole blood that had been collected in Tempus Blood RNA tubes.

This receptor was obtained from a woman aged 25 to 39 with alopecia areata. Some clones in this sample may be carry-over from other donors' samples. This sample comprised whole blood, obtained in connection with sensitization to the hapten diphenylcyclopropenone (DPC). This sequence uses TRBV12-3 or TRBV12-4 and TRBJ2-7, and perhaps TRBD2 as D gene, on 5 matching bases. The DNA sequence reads TGTGCCAGCAGTTTTGCTGACGGGATTAGCGAGCAGTACTTC. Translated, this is CASSFADGISEQYF.